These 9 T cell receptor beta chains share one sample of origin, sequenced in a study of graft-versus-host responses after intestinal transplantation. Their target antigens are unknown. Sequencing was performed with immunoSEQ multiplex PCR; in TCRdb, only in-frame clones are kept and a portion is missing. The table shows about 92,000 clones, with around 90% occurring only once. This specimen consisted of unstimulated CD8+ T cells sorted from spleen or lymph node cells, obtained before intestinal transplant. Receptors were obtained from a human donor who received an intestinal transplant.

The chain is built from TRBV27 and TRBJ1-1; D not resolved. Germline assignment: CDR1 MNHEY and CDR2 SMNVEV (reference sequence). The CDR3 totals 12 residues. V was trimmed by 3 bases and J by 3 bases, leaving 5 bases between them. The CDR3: CASSFVDTEAFF. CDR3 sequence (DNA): TGTGCCAGCAGTTTTGTAGACACTGAAGCTTTCTTT.

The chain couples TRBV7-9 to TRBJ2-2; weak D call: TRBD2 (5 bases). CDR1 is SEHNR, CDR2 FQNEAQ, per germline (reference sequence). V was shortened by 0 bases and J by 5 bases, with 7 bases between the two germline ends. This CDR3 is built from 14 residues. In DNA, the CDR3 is TGTGCCAGCAGCTTAGCCACTAGAACCGGGGAGCTGTTTTTT. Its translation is CASSLATRTGELFF. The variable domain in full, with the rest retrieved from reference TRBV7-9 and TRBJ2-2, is DTGVSQNPRHKITKRGQNVTFRCDPISEHNRLYWYRQTLGQGPEFLTYFQNEAQLEKSRLLSDRFSAERPKGSFSTLEIQRTEQGDSAMYLCASSLATRTGELFFGEGSRLTVL.

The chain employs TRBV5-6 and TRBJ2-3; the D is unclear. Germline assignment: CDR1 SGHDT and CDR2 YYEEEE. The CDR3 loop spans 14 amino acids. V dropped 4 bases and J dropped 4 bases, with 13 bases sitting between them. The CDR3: CASSTPGSPDTQYF. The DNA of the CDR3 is TGTGCCAGCAGCACCCCGGGCAGCCCAGATACGCAGTATTTT.

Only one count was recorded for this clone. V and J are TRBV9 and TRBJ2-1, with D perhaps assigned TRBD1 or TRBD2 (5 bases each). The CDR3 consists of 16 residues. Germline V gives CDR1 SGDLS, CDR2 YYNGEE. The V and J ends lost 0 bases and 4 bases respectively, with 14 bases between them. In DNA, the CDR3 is TGTGCCAGCAGCGTAGATGGGGCGGGCTTTTACAATGAGCAGTTCTTC. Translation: CASSVDGAGFYNEQFF. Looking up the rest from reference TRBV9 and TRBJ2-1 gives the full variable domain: DSGVTQTPKHLITATGQRVTLRCSPRSGDLSVYWYQQSLDQGLQFLIQYYNGEERAKGNILERFSAQQFPDLHSELNLSSLELGDSALYFCASSVDGAGFYNEQFFGPGTRLTVL.

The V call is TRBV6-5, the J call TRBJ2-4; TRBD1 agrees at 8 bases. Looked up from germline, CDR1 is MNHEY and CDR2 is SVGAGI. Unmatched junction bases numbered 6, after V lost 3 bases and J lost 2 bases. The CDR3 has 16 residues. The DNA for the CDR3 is TGTGCCAGCAGTTATGGACAGGGCGCCCCCAAAAACATTCAGTACTTC. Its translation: CASSYGQGAPKNIQYF.

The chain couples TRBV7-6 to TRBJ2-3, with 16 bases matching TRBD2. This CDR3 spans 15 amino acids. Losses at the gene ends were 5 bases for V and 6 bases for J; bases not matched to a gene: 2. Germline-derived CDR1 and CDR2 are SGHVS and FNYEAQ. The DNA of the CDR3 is TGTGCCAGCAGCCTGGGACTAGCGGGGGGGGATACGCAGTATTTT. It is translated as CASSLGLAGGDTQYF.

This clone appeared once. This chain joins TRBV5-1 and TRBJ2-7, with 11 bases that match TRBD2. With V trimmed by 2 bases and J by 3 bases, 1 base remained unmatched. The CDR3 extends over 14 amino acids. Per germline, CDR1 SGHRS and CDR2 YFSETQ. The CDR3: CASSFGTSGYEQYF. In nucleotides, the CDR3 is TGCGCCAGCAGCTTCGGGACTAGCGGCTACGAGCAGTACTTC.

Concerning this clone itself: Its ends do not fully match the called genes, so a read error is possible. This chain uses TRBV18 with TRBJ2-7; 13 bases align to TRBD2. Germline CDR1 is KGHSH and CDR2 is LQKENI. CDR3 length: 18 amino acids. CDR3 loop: CASSPLTSGRPGSFEQYF. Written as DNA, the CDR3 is TGTGCCAGCTCACCTCTGACTAGCGGGAGGCCCGGATCCTTCGAGCAGTACTTC.

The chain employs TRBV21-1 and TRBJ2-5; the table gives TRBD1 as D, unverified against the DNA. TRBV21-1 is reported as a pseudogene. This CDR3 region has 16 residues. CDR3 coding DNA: TGTGCCAGCAGCAAAGGGGGGGCGACAGGGACACAGACCCAGTACTTC. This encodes CASSKGGATGTQTQYF.